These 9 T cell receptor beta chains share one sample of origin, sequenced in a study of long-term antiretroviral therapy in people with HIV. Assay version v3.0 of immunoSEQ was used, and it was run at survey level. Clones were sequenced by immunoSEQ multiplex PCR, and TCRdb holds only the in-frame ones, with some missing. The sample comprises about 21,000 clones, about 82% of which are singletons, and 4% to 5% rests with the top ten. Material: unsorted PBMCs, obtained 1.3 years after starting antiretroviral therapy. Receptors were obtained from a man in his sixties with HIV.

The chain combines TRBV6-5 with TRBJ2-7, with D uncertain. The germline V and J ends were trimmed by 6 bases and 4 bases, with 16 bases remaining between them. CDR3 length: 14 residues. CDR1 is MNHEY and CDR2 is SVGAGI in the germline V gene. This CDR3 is CASSSNPAPYEQYF. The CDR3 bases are TGTGCCAGCAGCTCCAACCCCGCTCCTTACGAGCAGTACTTC.

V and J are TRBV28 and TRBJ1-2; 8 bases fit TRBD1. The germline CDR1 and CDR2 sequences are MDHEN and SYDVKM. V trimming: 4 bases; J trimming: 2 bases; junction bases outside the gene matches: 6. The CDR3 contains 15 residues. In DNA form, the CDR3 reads TGTGCCAGCAGTTCTCCAGGGACAGGCAACTATGGCTACACCTTC. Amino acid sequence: CASSSPGTGNYGYTF.

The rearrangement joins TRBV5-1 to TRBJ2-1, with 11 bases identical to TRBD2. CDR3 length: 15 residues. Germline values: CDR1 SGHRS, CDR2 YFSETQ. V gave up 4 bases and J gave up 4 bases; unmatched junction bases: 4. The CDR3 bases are TGCGCCAGCAGCGAGGGACTAGCGGTATACAATGAGCAGTTCTTC. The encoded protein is CASSEGLAVYNEQFF.

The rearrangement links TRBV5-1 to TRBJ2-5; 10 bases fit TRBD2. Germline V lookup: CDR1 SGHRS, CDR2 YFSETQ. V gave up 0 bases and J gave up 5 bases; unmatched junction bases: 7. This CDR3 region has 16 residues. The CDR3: CASSLGTSGNLETQYF. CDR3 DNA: TGCGCCAGCAGCTTGGGGACTAGCGGTAACTTGGAGACCCAGTACTTC. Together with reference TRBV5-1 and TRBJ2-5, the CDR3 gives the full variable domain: KAGVTQTPRYLIKTRGQQVTLSCSPISGHRSVSWYQQTPGQGLQFLFEYFSETQRNKGNFPGRFSGRQFSNSRSEMNVSTLELGDSALYLCASSLGTSGNLETQYFGPGTRLLVL.

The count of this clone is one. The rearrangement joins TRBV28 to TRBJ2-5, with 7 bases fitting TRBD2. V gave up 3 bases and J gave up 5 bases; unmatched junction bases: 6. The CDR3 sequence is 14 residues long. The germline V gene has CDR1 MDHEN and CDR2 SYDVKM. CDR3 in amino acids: CASSFTRGGETQYF. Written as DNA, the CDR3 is TGTGCCAGCAGTTTTACGCGGGGAGGGGAGACCCAGTACTTC.

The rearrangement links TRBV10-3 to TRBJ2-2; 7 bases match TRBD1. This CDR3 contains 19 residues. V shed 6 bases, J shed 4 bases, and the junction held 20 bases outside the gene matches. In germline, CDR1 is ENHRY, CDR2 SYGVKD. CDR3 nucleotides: TGTGCCATCAGCCCCGGGACAGTTCTAGGGGGTACGGGCACCGGGGAGCTGTTTTTT. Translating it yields CAISPGTVLGGTGTGELFF.

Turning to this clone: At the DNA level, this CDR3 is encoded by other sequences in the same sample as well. The CDR3 DNA follows: TGTGCCAGCTCACCTGGGACAGACTACGAGCAGTACTTC. It yields the protein CASSPGTDYEQYF. The chain carries TRBV18 and TRBJ2-7; 7 bases are shared with TRBD1. CDR3 length: 13 amino acids. Germline V gene sequence: CDR1 KGHSH, CDR2 LQKENI. J lost 3 bases, V lost 3 bases, and 2 bases had no gene match. The full variable domain, rest sourced from reference TRBV18 and TRBJ2-7, is NAGVMQNPRHLVRRRGQEARLRCSPMKGHSHVYWYRQLPEEGLKFMVYLQKENIIDESGMPKERFSAEFPKEGPSILRIQQVVRGDSAAYFCASSPGTDYEQYFGPGTRLTVT.

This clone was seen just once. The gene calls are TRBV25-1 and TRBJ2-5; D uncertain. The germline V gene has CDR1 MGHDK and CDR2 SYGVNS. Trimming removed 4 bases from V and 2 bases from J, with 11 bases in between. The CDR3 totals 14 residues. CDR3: CASSAWKGQETQYF. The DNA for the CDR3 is TGTGCCAGCAGTGCTTGGAAGGGACAAGAGACCCAGTACTTC.

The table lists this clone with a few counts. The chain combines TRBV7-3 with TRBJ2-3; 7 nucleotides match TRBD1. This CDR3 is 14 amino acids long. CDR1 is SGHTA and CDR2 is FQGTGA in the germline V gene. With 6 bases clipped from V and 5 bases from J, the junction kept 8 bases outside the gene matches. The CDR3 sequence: CASSQQGQGDTQYF. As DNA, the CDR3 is TGTGCCAGCAGTCAACAGGGGCAGGGAGATACGCAGTATTTT.